Shown below are 14 T cell receptor beta chains from a single sample sequenced in a study of blood T cells in healthy people across ages. The authors ran a second PCR of 7 to 11 cycles using a sample-barcoded 5' primer and a J-beta primer mix. Using its own MiXCR run on the 5' RACE reads, TCRdb lists one record per CDR3 protein. The sample contains 1.5 million to 2 million distinct CDR3 sequences, around half of which appear only once. Sequencing was carried out using blood. Receptors originate from a woman between 40 and 50 years old in good health.

V is TRBV5-6 and J is TRBJ2-1; the D gene is possibly TRBD1 (6 bases). V lost 4 bases, J lost 2 bases, and 16 bases lay in between. The CDR3 spans 16 residues. The V gene's germline CDR1 is SGHDT and CDR2 YYEEEE. The CDR3 nucleotides read TGTGCCAGCAGCGTATGGGGGCAGACCCCCTACAATGAGCAGTTCTTC. Translated: CASSVWGQTPYNEQFF.

The chain links TRBV6-2 or TRBV6-3 to TRBJ2-7; TRBD1 is a possible D gene (5 bases). CDR3 length equals 13 residues. V was shortened by 11 bases and J by 0 bases, with 14 bases between the two germline ends. Germline values: CDR1 MNHEY, CDR2 SVGEGT. The CDR3 loop is CAVGPFSSYEQYF. The CDR3 DNA reads as TGTGCCGTGGGGCCCTTTAGCTCCTACGAGCAGTACTTC.

The chain is built from TRBV6-1 and TRBJ1-1; the D is unclear. V lost 8 bases, J lost 3 bases, and 28 bases lay in between. This CDR3 contains 18 residues. Germline V gives CDR1 MNHNS, CDR2 SASEGT. The CDR3, as DNA: TGTGCCAGCCGAACTGCGATGCCGGGATTAACGAGGGACACTGAAGCTTTCTTT. Translating gives CASRTAMPGLTRDTEAFF.

This clonotype was seen more than once but under ten times. This rearrangement joins TRBV13 to TRBJ1-5; 9 positions match TRBD1. Germline CDR1 PRHDT, CDR2 FYEKMQ (reference sequence). The junction had 9 bases not matched to a gene; V was cut back by 3 bases and J by 6 bases. CDR3 length: 16 residues. CDR3 in DNA: TGTGCCAGCAGCTTCCGGGGACAGGGCGGAGGTCAGCCCCAGCATTTT. This translates into CASSFRGQGGGQPQHF.

V usage is TRBV7-9 and J usage is TRBJ2-1; D gene ambiguous. This CDR3 is built from 13 residues. Per germline, CDR1 SEHNR and CDR2 FQNEAQ (reference sequence). V gave up 5 bases and J gave up 9 bases, with 14 bases separating them. The CDR3 reads CASSRRLPPEQFF. CDR3 nucleotides: TGTGCCAGCAGCCGTCGACTTCCTCCTGAGCAGTTCTTC.

This clonotype turned up a few times. The chain uses TRBV10-3 and TRBJ1-2, with D possibly matching TRBD1 (5 bases). The CDR3 contains 13 residues. CDR1 and CDR2 (germline): ENHRY, SYGVKD. V was cut by 6 bases and J by 6 bases, with 14 bases left in between. CDR3 protein: CAIRSDSGDGYTF. For the CDR3, the DNA is TGTGCCATCAGATCAGACAGTGGCGATGGCTACACCTTC.

This chain connects TRBV20-1 to TRBJ2-4; D gene ambiguous. The CDR3 spans 13 residues. The germline CDR1 and CDR2 sequences are DFQATT and SNEGSKA (reference sequence). V lost 7 bases to trimming and J lost 9 bases, with 19 bases between them. CDR3 in DNA: TGCAGTGTCAAAAGGCAGACGCAAAGCATTCAGTACTTC. This translates into CSVKRQTQSIQYF.

The chain links TRBV5-5 to TRBJ1-1, with D possibly TRBD1 on 5 matching bases. The CDR3 covers 15 residues. Trimming shortened V by 6 bases and J by 1 base, and 16 bases separated the two germline ends. CDR1 is SGHKS, CDR2 YYEKEE, per germline (reference sequence). The CDR3 region is CASNFLFGGNTEAFF. The CDR3, as DNA: TGTGCCAGCAACTTTCTTTTTGGGGGGAACACTGAAGCTTTCTTT.

The rearrangement links TRBV9 to TRBJ2-3, with 7 nucleotides matching TRBD2. CDR1 and CDR2 from the germline V gene are SGDLS and YYNGEE. Trimming cost V 1 base and J 5 bases; bases outside gene matches: 10. The CDR3 has 16 amino acids. The CDR3 coding sequence is TGTGCCAGCAGCGTAATGGGGGGGTGGGTCGGAGATACGCAGTATTTT. The encoded protein is CASSVMGGWVGDTQYF.

The chain employs TRBV6-5 and TRBJ2-7; D is uncertain. This CDR3 has 14 amino acids. Germline V gives CDR1 MNHEY, CDR2 SVGAGI. With 5 bases removed from V and 3 bases from J, the gap between germline ends came to 14 bases. This chain's CDR3 is CASSPADGIYEQYF. DNA of the CDR3: TGTGCCAGCAGTCCCGCGGACGGAATCTACGAGCAGTACTTC.

The chain joins TRBV7-2 to TRBJ2-7, with TRBD2 matching 8 bases. The V gene's germline CDR1 is SGHTA and CDR2 FQGNSA. Trimming at V came to 5 bases and at J to 10 bases, leaving 10 bases not matched to a gene. The CDR3 extends over 13 amino acids. The CDR3 reads CASSPGGSEIQYF. The CDR3 nucleotides read TGTGCCAGCAGCCCGGGGGGGTCGGAGATCCAGTACTTC.

The chain is built from TRBV20-1 and TRBJ2-1; D remains ambiguous. The CDR3 loop spans 14 amino acids. Germline CDR1 and CDR2: DFQATT and SNEGSKA (reference sequence). The V end was cut by 0 bases, the J end by 10 bases, with 16 bases between. CDR3 residues: CSARDFDGRTEQFF. DNA for the CDR3: TGCAGTGCTAGAGATTTCGATGGCAGGACGGAGCAGTTCTTC.

The V gene is TRBV6-5, the J gene TRBJ1-2; tentatively, D is TRBD1 (5 bases). The germline V gene has CDR1 MNHEY and CDR2 SVGAGI. CDR3 length: 13 residues. V was trimmed by 4 bases and J by 4 bases, leaving 10 bases between them. CDR3 sequence: CASSWGPVYGYTF. CDR3 DNA: TGTGCCAGCAGTTGGGGACCGGTCTATGGCTACACCTTC.

This clonotype was picked up a small number of times. V is TRBV2 and J is TRBJ2-4; D unclear. Trimming left V 6 bases short and J 4 bases short, with 16 bases between. This CDR3 comprises 15 residues. Germline V gene sequence: CDR1 SNHLY, CDR2 FYNNEI. CDR3 nucleotide sequence: TGTGCCAGCAGGGCCTTCGACGGTCTAAAAAACATTCAGTACTTC. This translates into CASRAFDGLKNIQYF.